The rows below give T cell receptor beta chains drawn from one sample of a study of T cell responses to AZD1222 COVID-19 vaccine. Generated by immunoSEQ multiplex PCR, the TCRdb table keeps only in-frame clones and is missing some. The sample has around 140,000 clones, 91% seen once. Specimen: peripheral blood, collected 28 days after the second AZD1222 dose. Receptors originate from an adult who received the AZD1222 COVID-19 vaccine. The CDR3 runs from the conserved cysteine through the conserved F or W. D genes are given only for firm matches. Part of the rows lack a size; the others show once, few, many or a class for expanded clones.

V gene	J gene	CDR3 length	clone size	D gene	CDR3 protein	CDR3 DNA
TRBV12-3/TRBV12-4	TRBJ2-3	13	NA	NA	CASSLPGMDTQYF	TGTGCCAGCAGTTTGCCGGGAATGGATACGCAGTATTTT
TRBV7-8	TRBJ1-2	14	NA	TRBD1	CASSLAGQGGGCTF	TGTGCCAGCAGCTTAGCGGGACAGGGAGGCGGTTGCACCTTC
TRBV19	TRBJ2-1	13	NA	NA	CASSSEGGSEQFF	TGTGCCAGTAGTTCGGAAGGGGGTAGTGAGCAGTTCTTC
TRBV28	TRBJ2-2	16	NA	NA	CASSLGEVGNTGELFF	TGTGCCAGCAGTTTAGGCGAGGTGGGGAACACCGGGGAGCTGTTTTTT
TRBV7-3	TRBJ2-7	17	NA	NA	CASSVSPQGGGSYEQYF	TGTGCCAGCAGCGTAAGCCCCCAGGGTGGAGGGAGCTACGAGCAGTACTTC
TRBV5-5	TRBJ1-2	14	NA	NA	CASSLGPEGYGYTF	TGTGCCAGCAGCTTGGGACCGGAGGGCTATGGCTACACCTTC
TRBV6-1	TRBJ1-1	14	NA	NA	CASSEWWTNTEAFF	TGTGCCAGCAGTGAATGGTGGACGAACACTGAAGCTTTCTTT
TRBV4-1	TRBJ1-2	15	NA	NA	CASSQDGGVNYGYTF	TGCGCCAGCAGCCAAGATGGAGGGGTGAACTATGGCTACACCTTC
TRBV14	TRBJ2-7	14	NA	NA	CASSQDDGPYEQYF	TGTGCCAGCAGCCAAGATGACGGGCCCTACGAGCAGTACTTC
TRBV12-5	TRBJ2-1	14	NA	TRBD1	CASGPGTGDNEQFF	TGTGCTAGTGGTCCCGGGACAGGAGACAATGAGCAGTTCTTC
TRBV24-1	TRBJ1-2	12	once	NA	CATSDYVDGYTF	TGTGCCACCAGTGATTATGTCGATGGCTACACCTTC
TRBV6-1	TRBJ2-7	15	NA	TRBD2	CASSEELAGLREQYF	TGTGCCAGCAGTGAAGAACTAGCGGGCTTGAGGGAGCAGTACTTC
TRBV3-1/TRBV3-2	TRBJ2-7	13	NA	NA	CASSQGRGGEQYF	TGTGCCAGCAGCCAAGGAAGGGGGGGCGAGCAGTACTTC